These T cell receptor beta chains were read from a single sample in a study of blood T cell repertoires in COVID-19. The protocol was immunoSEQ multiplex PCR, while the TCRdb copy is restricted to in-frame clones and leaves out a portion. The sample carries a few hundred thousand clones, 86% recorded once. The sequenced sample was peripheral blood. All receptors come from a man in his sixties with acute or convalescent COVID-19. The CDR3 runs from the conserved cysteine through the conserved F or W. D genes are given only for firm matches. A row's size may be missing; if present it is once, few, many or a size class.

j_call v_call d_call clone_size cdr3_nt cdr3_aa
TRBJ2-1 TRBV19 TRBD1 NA TGTGCCAGTAGCCCATCCGGGACAGGGACGCTAGGGCGGTCCAATGAGCAGTTCTTC CASSPSGTGTLGRSNEQFF
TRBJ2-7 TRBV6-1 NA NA TGTGCCAGCAGTGATAGGGCAGGGAATAGTGACGAGCAGTACTTC CASSDRAGNSDEQYF
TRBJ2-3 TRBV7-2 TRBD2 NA TGTGCCAGCAGCTTAAGGCTTGCGGGAGGGAATACGCAGTATTTT CASSLRLAGGNTQYF
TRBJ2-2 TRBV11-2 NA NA TGTGCCAGCAGGTTTTCGGCGAACACCGGGGAGCTGTTTTTT CASRFSANTGELFF
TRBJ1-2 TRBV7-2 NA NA TGTGCCAGCAGCTTGACAGGACATTATAACTATGGCTACACCTTC CASSLTGHYNYGYTF
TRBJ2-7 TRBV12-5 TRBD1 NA TGTGCTAGTGGATTCCGGGACAGGCCCCCCTACGAGCAGTACTTC CASGFRDRPPYEQYF
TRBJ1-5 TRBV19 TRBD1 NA TGTGCCAGTAGTGACCAACAGGGGGCGGATGATCAGCCCCAGCATTTT CASSDQQGADDQPQHF
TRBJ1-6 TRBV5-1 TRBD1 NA TGCGCCAGCAGCTTGAATCGCGGGACAGGGGTTTCACCCCTCCACTTT CASSLNRGTGVSPLHF
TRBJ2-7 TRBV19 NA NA TGTGCCAGTAGTATTTATAGAGGCGGCGAGCAGTACTTC CASSIYRGGEQYF
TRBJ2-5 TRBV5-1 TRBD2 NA TGCGCCAGCAGCTTGGAGCTAGCGGGAGAAAGGGAGACCCAGTACTTC CASSLELAGERETQYF
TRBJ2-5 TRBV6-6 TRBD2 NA TGTGCCAGCGGAGGGGCGGGAGGCGAGACCCAGTACTTC CASGGAGGETQYF
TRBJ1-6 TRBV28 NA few TGTGCCAGCACCAGCCGACCAGGCGGGTATTCACCCCTCCACTTT CASTSRPGGYSPLHF
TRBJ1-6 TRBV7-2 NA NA TGTGCCAGCAGCTTAGTTGGAGATCCTAATTCACCCCTCCACTTT CASSLVGDPNSPLHF
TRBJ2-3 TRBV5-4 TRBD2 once TGTGCCAGCAGGAGACTAGCGGTCCCAGATACGCAGTATTTT CASRRLAVPDTQYF
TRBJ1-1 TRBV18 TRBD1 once TGTGCCAGCTCAGCTTCAGGGGGGCAGAACACTGAAGCTTTCTTT CASSASGGQNTEAFF
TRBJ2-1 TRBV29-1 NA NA TGCAGCGTAGGTGAGGCGGGGGCTAAAAATGAGCAGTTCTTC CSVGEAGAKNEQFF
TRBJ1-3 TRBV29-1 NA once TGCAGCGGCGGTGGGGGGGAACCTGGAAACACCATATATTTT CSGGGGEPGNTIYF
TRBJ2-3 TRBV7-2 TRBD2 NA TGTGCCAGCAGCTGGGGGGGTAGCACAGATACGCAGTATTTT CASSWGGSTDTQYF
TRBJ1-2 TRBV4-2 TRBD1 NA TGTGCCAGCAGCCAAGAGGGACAGGGACCATATGGCTACACCTTC CASSQEGQGPYGYTF
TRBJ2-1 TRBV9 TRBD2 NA TGTGCCAGCAGCCCACGGGATGATTTGGCTAGCGGGAGAAATGAGCAGTTCTTC CASSPRDDLASGRNEQFF
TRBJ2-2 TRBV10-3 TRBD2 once TGTGCCATCAGTGAGGCCCTTCGCGGGAGCGGGGAGCTGTTTTTT CAISEALRGSGELFF
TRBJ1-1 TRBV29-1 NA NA TGCAGCGTTGAAGGGGAGAGGCCTGAAGCTTTCTTT CSVEGERPEAFF
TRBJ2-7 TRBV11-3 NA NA TGTGCCAGCAGCCCCTATATAGGACAGACCTACGAGCAGTACTTC CASSPYIGQTYEQYF
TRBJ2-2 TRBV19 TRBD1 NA TGTGCCAGTACGGACAGGGCGTACACCGGGGAGCTGTTTTTT CASTDRAYTGELFF
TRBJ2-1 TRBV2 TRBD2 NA TGTGCCAGCAGTCCCTTTGAGACTAGCGAGCAGTTCTTC CASSPFETSEQFF
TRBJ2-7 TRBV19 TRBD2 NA TGTGCCAGTAGTATTCTAGCGGGAAGCTCCTACGAGCAGTACTTC CASSILAGSSYEQYF
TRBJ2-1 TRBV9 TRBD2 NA TGTGCCAGCAGCGTAGCTACTAGCGGATACAATGAGCAGTTCTTC CASSVATSGYNEQFF
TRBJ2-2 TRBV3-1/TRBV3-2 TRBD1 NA TGTGCCAGCAGCCAAAGGGACAGGGGGCGGGCCGGGGAGCTGTTTTTT CASSQRDRGRAGELFF
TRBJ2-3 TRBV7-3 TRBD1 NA TGTGCCAGCAGCTTCGACAGGGAAACAGATACGCAGTATTTT CASSFDRETDTQYF
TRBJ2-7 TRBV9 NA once TGTGCCAGCAGCGTAGCTTTTCAGACAGACTACGAGCAGTACTTC CASSVAFQTDYEQYF
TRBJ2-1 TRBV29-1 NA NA TGCAGCGGAGAAGGGACTCCCGGCCTTGAGCAGTTCTTC CSGEGTPGLEQFF
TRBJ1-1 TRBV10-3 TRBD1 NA TGTGCCATCAGTCAGGGGGAGGACACTGAAGCTTTCTTT CAISQGEDTEAFF
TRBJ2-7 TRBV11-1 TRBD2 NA TGTGCCAGCAGCCCCAGGGGACTAGCGGGGGCCTACGAGCAGTACTTC CASSPRGLAGAYEQYF
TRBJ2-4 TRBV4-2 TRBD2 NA TGTGCCAGCAGCCCCTCACTAGCGGGAGCGCCAAGGGACTTC CASSPSLAGAPRDF
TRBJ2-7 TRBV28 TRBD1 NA TGTGCCAGCAGTAGCCAGGGGGTTGTCGAGCAGTACTTC CASSSQGVVEQYF
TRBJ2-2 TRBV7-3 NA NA TGTGCCAGCAGCCCCCTGGGAGGCGGGGAGCTGTTTTTT CASSPLGGGELFF
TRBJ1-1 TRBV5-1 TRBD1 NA TGCGCCAGCAGCTCGTTAGACAGGGCGAACACTGAAGCTTTCTTT CASSSLDRANTEAFF
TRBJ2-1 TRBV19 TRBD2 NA TGTGCCAGTAGTGCCGGGACTAGCGGGAGCAAGAATGAGCAGTTCTTC CASSAGTSGSKNEQFF
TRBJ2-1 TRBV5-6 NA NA TGTGCCAGCAGCTTGCTTAACAATGAGCAGTTCTTC CASSLLNNEQFF
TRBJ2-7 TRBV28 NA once TGTGCCAGCAGTATTCCGGGGGAATACTACGAGCAGTACTTC CASSIPGEYYEQYF
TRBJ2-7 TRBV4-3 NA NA TGCGCCAGCAGCAATGGTGGGCAGCCTAACGAGCAGTACTTC CASSNGGQPNEQYF
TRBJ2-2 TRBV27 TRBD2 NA TGTGCCAGCGCCGTCTCGGGAGGGATTACCGGGGAGCTGTTTTTT CASAVSGGITGELFF
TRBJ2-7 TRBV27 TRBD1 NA TGTGCCAGCAGTATCTCAGGGGGCGGCTACGAGCAGTACTTC CASSISGGGYEQYF
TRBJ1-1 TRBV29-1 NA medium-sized TGCAGCGTTGCATTAGGACAAAAGAACACTGAAGCTTTCTTT CSVALGQKNTEAFF
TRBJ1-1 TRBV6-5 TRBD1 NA TGTGCCAGCAGGTGGGACAGCTTGAACACTGAAGCTTTCTTT CASRWDSLNTEAFF
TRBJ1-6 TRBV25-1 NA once TGTGCCAGCAGGGGATATTCCAGGGATTCACCCCTCCACTTT CASRGYSRDSPLHF
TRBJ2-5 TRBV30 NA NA TGTGCCTGGAGTGACGGGGCAGGGGTCAAAGAGACCCAGTACTTC CAWSDGAGVKETQYF
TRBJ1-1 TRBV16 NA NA TGTGCCAGCAGCCAATCGAGAAGGGGGATGAACACTGAAGCTTTCTTT CASSQSRRGMNTEAFF
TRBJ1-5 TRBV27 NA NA TGTGCCAGCAGTTTCGGGGATCAGCCCCAGCATTTT CASSFGDQPQHF
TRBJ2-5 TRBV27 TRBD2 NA TGTGCCAGCATGGGCTCCCCCTCTAGCGGGAGTTCTGAGACCCAGTACTTC CASMGSPSSGSSETQYF
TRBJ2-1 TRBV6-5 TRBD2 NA TGTGCCAGCACCCCCGGAAGCGGGAGTGATGAGCAGTTCTTC CASTPGSGSDEQFF
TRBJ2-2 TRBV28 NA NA TGTGCCAGCAGTTCTCCGTCTCGGGACACCGGGGAGCTGTTTTTT CASSSPSRDTGELFF
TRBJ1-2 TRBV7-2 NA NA TGTGCCAGCAGCTTAGTGGGAGTTGGGGACTATGGCTACACCTTC CASSLVGVGDYGYTF
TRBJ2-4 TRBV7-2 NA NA TGTGCCAGCAGCTTAGGTCGTGGGGTGGGAGAAATAAACATTCAGTACTTC CASSLGRGVGEINIQYF